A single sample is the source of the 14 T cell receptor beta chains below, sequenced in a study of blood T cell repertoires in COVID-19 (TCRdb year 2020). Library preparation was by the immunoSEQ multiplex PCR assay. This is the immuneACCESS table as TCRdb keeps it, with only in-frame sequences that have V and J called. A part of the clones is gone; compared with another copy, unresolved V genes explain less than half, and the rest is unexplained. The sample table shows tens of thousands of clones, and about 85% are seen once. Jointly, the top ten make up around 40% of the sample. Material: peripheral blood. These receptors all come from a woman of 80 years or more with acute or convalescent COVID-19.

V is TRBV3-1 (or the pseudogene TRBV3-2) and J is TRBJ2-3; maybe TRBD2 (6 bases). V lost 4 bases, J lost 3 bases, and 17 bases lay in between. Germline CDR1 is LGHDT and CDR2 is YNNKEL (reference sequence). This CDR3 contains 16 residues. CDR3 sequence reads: CASSPSAGTPTDTQYF. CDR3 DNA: TGTGCCAGCAGCCCCTCTGCCGGGACTCCTACAGATACGCAGTATTTT.

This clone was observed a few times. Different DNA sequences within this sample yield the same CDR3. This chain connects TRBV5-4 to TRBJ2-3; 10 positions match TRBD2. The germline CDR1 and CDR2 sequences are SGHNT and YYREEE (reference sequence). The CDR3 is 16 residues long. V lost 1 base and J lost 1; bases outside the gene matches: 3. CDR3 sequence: CASSLRLAGGTDTQYF. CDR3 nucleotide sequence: TGTGCCAGCAGCTTGAGGCTAGCGGGGGGCACAGATACGCAGTATTTT.

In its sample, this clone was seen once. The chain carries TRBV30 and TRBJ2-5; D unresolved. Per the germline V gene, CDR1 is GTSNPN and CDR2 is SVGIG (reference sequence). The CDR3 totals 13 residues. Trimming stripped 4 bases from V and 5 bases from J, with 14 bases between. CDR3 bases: TGTGCCTGGAACCAAAACCTCGGGGAGACCCAGTACTTC. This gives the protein CAWNQNLGETQYF.

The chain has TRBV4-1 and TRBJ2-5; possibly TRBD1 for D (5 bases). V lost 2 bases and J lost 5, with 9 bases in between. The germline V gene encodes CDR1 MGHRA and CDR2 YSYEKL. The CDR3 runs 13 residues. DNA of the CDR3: TGCGCCAGCAGCCAACAGGGCGGCGAGACCCAGTACTTC. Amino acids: CASSQQGGETQYF.

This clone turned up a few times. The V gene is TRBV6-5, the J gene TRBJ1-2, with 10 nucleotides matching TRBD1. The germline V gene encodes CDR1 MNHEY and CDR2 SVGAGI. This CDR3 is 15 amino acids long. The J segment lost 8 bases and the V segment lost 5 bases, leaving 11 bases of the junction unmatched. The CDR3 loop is CASSSRQGAPTGYTF. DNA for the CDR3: TGTGCCAGCAGTAGCCGACAGGGGGCCCCCACGGGCTACACCTTC.

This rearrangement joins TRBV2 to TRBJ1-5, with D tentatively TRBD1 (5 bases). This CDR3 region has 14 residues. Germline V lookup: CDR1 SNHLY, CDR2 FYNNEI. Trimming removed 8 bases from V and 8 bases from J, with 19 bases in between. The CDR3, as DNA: TGTGCCAGCCGCAGAGCCGGGGACTCGGAGCCCCAGCATTTT. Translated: CASRRAGDSEPQHF.

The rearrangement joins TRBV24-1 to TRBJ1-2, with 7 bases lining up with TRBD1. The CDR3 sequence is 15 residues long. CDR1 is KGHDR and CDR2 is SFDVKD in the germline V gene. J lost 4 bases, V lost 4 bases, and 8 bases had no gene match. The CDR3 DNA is TGTGCCACCAGTGACACTTACAGGGGTGGCTATGGCTACACCTTC. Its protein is CATSDTYRGGYGYTF.

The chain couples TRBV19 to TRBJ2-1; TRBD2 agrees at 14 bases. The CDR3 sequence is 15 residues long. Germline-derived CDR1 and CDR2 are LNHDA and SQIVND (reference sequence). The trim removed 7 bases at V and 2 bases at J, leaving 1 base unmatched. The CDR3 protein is CASKTSGGAYNEQFF. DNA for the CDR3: TGTGCCAGTAAGACTAGCGGGGGGGCCTACAATGAGCAGTTCTTC.

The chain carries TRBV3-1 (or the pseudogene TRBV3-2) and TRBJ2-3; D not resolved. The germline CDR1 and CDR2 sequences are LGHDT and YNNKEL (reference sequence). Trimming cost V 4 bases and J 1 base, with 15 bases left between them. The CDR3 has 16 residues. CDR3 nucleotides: TGTGCCAGCAGCCCCCGCCCCCCAGATCGCACAGATACGCAGTATTTT. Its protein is CASSPRPPDRTDTQYF.

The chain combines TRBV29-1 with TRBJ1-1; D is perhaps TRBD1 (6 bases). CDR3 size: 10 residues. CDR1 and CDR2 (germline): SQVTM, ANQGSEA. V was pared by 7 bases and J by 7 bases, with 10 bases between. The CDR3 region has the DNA TGCAGCGGCAAACAGGGTGAAGCTTTCTTT. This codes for CSGKQGEAFF.

The CDR3 DNA is TGCAGCGCCCTTCCGGGAGCCGCGAACACCGGGGAGCTGTTTTTT. Protein sequence: CSALPGAANTGELFF. The chain couples TRBV29-1 to TRBJ2-2; D possibly corresponds to TRBD2 (6 bases). From germline, CDR1 is SQVTM and CDR2 ANQGSEA. V gave up 7 bases and J gave up 0 bases, with 15 bases separating them. The CDR3 has 15 amino acids.

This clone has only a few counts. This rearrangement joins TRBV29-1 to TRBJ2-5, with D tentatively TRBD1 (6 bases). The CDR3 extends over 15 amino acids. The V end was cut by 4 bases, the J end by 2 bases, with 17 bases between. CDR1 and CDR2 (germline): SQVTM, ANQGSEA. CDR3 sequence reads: CSVGPKTGYQETQYF. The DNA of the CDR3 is TGCAGCGTTGGACCTAAGACAGGATATCAAGAGACCCAGTACTTC.

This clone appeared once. CDR3 DNA sequence: TGCGCCAGCAGCCAGCAACCGGGACAGAACACCGGGGAGCTGTTTTTT. Translation: CASSQQPGQNTGELFF. The chain has TRBV4-1 and TRBJ2-2, with a possible D match to TRBD1 (6 bases). The CDR3 totals 16 residues. Germline V CDR1 and CDR2: MGHRA, YSYEKL. V was shortened by 3 bases and J by 1 base, with 12 bases between the two germline ends.

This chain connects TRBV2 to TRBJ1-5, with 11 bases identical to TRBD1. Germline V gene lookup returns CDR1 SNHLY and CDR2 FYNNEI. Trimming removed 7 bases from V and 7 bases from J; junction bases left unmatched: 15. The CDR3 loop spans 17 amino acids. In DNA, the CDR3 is TGTGCCAGCAACACATACCAAGGACAGGGGGCAGGGCAGCCCCAGCATTTT. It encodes CASNTYQGQGAGQPQHF.